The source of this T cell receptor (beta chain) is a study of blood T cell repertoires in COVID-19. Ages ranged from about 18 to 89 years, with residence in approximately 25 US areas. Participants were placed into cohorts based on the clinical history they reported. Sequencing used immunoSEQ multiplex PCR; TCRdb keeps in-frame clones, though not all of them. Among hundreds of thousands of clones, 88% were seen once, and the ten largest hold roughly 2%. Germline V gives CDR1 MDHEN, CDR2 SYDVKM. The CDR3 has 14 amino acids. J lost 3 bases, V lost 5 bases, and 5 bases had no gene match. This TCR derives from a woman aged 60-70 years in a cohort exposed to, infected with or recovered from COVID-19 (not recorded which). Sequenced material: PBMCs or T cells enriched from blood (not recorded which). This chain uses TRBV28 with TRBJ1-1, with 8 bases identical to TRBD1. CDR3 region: CASSVQGGYTEAFF. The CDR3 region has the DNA TGTGCCAGCAGTGTACAGGGGGGGTACACTGAAGCTTTCTTT.